The sequence of this TCR beta chain was determined in a study of prognosis after radiotherapy for stage I lung cancer. Study-wide context: Each non-small cell lung cancer patient was deemed medically inoperable.

From genomic DNA, two-round multiplex PCR was used to amplify TCR beta CDR3. The authors ran first-round PCR with primers specific to each TRBV and TRBJ gene. MiXCR was run by TCRdb on the multiplex PCR reads, yielding one entry per CDR3 protein. Of tens of thousands of distinct CDR3 sequences in the sample, 35% to 45% are singletons; the top ten hold around 50%. This CDR3 is built from 14 residues. Germline values: CDR1 LNHDA, CDR2 SQIVND (reference sequence). V was pared by 7 bases and J by 4 bases, with 7 bases of the junction left unmatched. Points from the study as a whole: Medians of roughly 10,000 versus 7,000 showed unique TCR clone counts falling after stereotactic body radiation therapy. The tumor specificity of expanded TCR clones remained undetermined.

This clonotype appeared many times. The target antigen is unknown. Sequencing was performed on PBMCs, taken before or after stereotactic body radiation therapy (not recorded which). The V call is TRBV19, the J call TRBJ2-3; TRBD1 matches 8 bases. This clonotype was obtained from a donor over 45 with non-small cell lung cancer. CDR3 region: CASNDRGVPDTQYF. The CDR3 bases are TGTGCCAGTAACGACAGGGGTGTCCCAGATACGCAGTATTTT.